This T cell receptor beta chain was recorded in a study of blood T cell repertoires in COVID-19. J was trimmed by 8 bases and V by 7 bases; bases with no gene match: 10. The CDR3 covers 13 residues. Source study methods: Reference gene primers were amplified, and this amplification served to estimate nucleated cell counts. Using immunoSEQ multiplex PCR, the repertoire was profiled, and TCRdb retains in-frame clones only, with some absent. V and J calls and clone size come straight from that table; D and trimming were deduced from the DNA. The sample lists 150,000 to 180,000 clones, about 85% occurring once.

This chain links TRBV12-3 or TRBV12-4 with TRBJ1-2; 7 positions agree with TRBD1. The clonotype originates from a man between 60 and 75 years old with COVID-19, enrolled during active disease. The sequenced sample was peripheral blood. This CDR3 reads CASTRGQPYGYTF. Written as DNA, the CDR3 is TGTGCCAGCACCCGGGGACAGCCATACGGCTACACCTTC.